This T cell receptor beta chain came from a study of shared T cell receptors in the human thymus (dated by TCRdb to the early 2020s). With respect to the entire study: The study investigated the way shared, self-reactive T-cell receptor alpha chains are produced in the human thymus.

The library was produced with the immunoSEQ multiplex PCR assay. TCRdb's version of the immuneACCESS table is confined to in-frame rearrangements and falls short of the full clone set. An unresolved V gene accounts for under half of the shortfall where checked; the remainder is of unknown origin. The sample data list some 760,000 clones, and 80% to 90% of these were observed just once. The biggest ten clones account for 0.0095% to 0.011% of the sample. With regard to this clone: Its binding antigen is unknown. No clone much larger than this one lies a single base away; base qualities are absent.

Trimming costs V 5 bases and J 2 bases, and their ends lie 15 bases apart. Inclusive of the bounding cysteine and phenylalanine, the CDR3 is 15 residues long. The entry retains the CDR3 DNA only, 45 bases that are in frame from base 1. The germline V gene (reference sequence) provides CDR1 SEHNR and CDR2 FQNEAQ. A further study also used this sample, focusing on human thymus T cells. Looking at the second paper: The donors were immunologically healthy infants in Finland who had open corrective cardiac surgery for congenital heart defects. The thymus tissue came from surgical resects taken out during corrective cardiac surgery. Usage of V and J gene segments appeared to be biased in both the thymic and the peripheral blood repertoires. According to the related research, thymic TCR repertoires were highly overlapping among unrelated individuals. The study used under 10 infant thymus samples plus four related peripheral blood samples to characterize TCR alpha and beta repertoires. Donor ages ranged from roughly 6 to 250 days, and the cohort comprised over five male and a couple of female infants. Thymocytes were mechanically released from the tissue and were stored as pellets of roughly 9-31 million cells at -70 degrees C. A QIAsymphony instrument was used to extract genomic DNA from frozen cell pellets. The immunoSEQ multiplex PCR assay was used to amplify the TCRB and TCRAD loci from a standardized amount of quality-controlled genomic DNA. The V(D)J region was spanned by amplicons of a length sufficient to cover the CDR3 and to identify V and J genes. Amplicon sequencing was performed on an Illumina platform through the commercial immunoSEQ service. Corrections for primer bias and sequencing errors followed previously described methods, while TCRAD and TCRB definitions were based on the IMGT database. immunoSEQ Analyzer 3.0 and VDJTools were used for repertoire analysis, which covered basic statistics, V/J segment usage, diversity estimates, rarefaction and pairwise overlap. To estimate diversity, the Chao1, ChaoE, Efron-Thisted, Shannon and inverse Simpson indices were applied, and diversity was also estimated on datasets down-sampled to the smallest sample. Repertoire overlap used strict matching of CDR3 nucleotide sequence, V gene and J gene, with Jaccard-based multidimensional scaling clustering. On average, thymus samples gave roughly 740,000 unique TCRB clonotypes, whereas blood samples gave approximately 84,000.

Recombination joined TRBV7-9 with TRBJ1-2; the D gene cannot be named for sure. Sequenced material: thymocytes. The clonotype originates from a girl less than two years old with a congenital heart defect. Donor details come from another sample of the same person, matched by shared clones. The nucleotide sequence reads TGTGCCAGCAGCCATCGAAGGAGGGTGAACTATGGCTACACCTTC. It codes for CASSHRRRVNYGYTF.